This T cell receptor beta chain was observed in a study of blood T cell repertoires in COVID-19. Study background: Both acute and convalescent COVID-19 samples were obtained from the United States, Italy and Spain.

This CDR3 spans 13 amino acids. V lost 5 bases and J lost 4, with 11 bases in between. Germline CDR1 is SGHAT and CDR2 is FQNNGV. Per the study methods: The assay estimated nucleated cells by amplifying reference gene primers. Libraries were prepared by immunoSEQ multiplex PCR; TCRdb keeps only in-frame clonotypes and omits some of them. That table gives V, J and clone size, and the DNA gave D and trimming. The table shows 89,000 or so clones, with over 90% occurring only once. The genes are TRBV11-2 and TRBJ1-1; D remains unclear. The clonotype originates from a human donor with active COVID-19. The donor label of this sample is uncertain. The sample taken for sequencing was peripheral blood. The CDR3 here is CASSPERITEAFF. CDR3 DNA sequence: TGTGCCAGCAGCCCCGAGCGCATCACTGAAGCTTTCTTT.